This T cell receptor beta chain comes out of a study of T cells in Graves' hyperthyroidism and ophthalmopathy. Study-wide results and caveats: Most thyroid clonotypes expanded above 0.001 were also detected in blood.

The sample holds a few counts of this clonotype. What it binds is unknown. Uncontrolled infection, other autoimmune disease, pregnancy or lactation barred patients from enrollment. Clinical symptoms, serum thyroxine and TRAb, thyroid ultrasound and orbital computed tomography together formed the diagnostic basis. Amplification targeted TCR beta CDR3 regions from RNA transcripts. TCR CDR3 underwent first-round RT-PCR with the HTBI primer set. TCRdb analysed the multiplex PCR reads with MiXCR anew, one entry per CDR3 protein. The repertoire holds about 510,000 distinct CDR3 sequences, with around 15% as singletons. This TCR was sampled from a woman between 35 and 50 years old with Graves' hyperthyroidism. The sample taken for sequencing was blood.

In nucleotides, the CDR3 is TGTGCCAGCGCCTATGGGGCAGGGCCTCAAGAGACCCAGTACTTC. It is translated as CASAYGAGPQETQYF. The chain couples TRBV28 to TRBJ2-5, with D possibly being TRBD1 (5 bases). CDR1 is MDHEN, CDR2 SYDVKM, per germline. This CDR3 spans 15 amino acids. V lost 8 bases to trimming and J lost 2 bases, with 18 bases between them.